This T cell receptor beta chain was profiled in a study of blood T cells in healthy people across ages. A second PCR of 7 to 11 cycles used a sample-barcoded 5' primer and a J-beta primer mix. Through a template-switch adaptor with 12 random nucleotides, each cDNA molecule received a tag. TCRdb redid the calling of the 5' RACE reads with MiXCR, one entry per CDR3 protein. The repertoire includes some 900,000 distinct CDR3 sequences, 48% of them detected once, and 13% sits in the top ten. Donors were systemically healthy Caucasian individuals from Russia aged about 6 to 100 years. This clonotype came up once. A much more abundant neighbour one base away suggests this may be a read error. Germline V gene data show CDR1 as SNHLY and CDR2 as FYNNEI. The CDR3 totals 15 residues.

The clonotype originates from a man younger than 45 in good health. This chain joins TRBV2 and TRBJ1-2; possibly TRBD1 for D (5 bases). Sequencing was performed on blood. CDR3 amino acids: CASSGTGLTNYGCTF. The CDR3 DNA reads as TGTGCCAGCAGTGGCACAGGTCTAACTAACTATGGCTGCACCTTC.